One and the same sample provided the 17 T cell receptor beta chains below, sequenced in a study of blood T cell repertoires in COVID-19. Using immunoSEQ multiplex PCR, the repertoire was profiled, and TCRdb retains in-frame clones only, with some absent. The sample has approximately 280,000 clones; 80% to 90% are singletons. The sample comprised peripheral blood. Source of these receptors: a woman aged 70-85 years with acute or convalescent COVID-19.

Worth noting for this clone: Other nucleotide sequences in the sample specify the same CDR3. This rearrangement joins TRBV20-1 to TRBJ1-5, with unresolved D. Germline assignment: CDR1 DFQATT and CDR2 SNEGSKA (reference sequence). This CDR3 comprises 13 residues. Trimming shortened V by 3 bases and J by 3 bases, and 9 bases separated the two germline ends. The CDR3 coding sequence is TGCAGTGCTAGTGCTGGAGTCAATCAGCCCCAGCATTTT. Protein: CSASAGVNQPQHF.

The gene calls are TRBV5-1 and TRBJ1-4, with TRBD1 identical over 7 bases. The V gene's germline CDR1 is SGHRS and CDR2 YFSETQ. J gave up 8 bases and V 4 bases, and 11 bases lay outside the gene matches. The CDR3 is 15 amino acids. The CDR3 DNA sequence: TGCGCCAGCAGCAGGGACGGGACAGCGACCGAAAAACTGTTTTTT. It is translated as CASSRDGTATEKLFF.

This rearrangement joins TRBV12-2 to TRBJ2-1; the table gives TRBD1 as D, unverified against the DNA. TRBV12-2 is a recognized pseudogene. The CDR3 runs to 19 residues. CDR3 sequence reads: CASRTPRQGAGHGDNEQFF. The CDR3 DNA sequence: TGTGCAAGTCGCACTCCGAGGCAGGGGGCGGGGCATGGGGACAATGAGCAGTTCTTC.

The chain has TRBV7-2 and TRBJ2-1; 9 bases are shared with TRBD2. Germline CDR1 is SGHTA and CDR2 is FQGNSA. V shed 0 bases, J shed 6 bases, and the junction held 6 bases outside the gene matches. CDR3 length: 16 amino acids. The CDR3 spells CASSLAGGGAFNEQFF. CDR3 in DNA: TGTGCCAGCAGCTTAGCAGGCGGGGGGGCTTTCAATGAGCAGTTCTTC.

The chain is built from TRBV7-2 and TRBJ1-1; no clear D gene. The length of the CDR3 is 16 residues. Germline lookup yields CDR1 SGHTA and CDR2 FQGNSA. V was cut by 1 base and J by 0 bases, with 12 bases left in between. The CDR3 protein is CASSLVGTEMNTEAFF. The CDR3 DNA reads as TGTGCCAGCAGCTTAGTAGGTACAGAGATGAACACTGAAGCTTTCTTT.

The chain recombines TRBV7-6 with TRBJ2-7; 8 nucleotides match TRBD1. There are 14 residues in the CDR3. Trimming removed 5 bases from V and 0 bases from J; junction bases left unmatched: 3. The V gene's germline CDR1 is SGHVS and CDR2 FNYEAQ. The CDR3 reads CASSLTGGSYEQYF. The CDR3 nucleotides read TGTGCCAGCAGCCTAACAGGGGGCTCCTACGAGCAGTACTTC.

V is TRBV10-3 and J is TRBJ2-3, with 11 positions matching TRBD2. Germline loops: CDR1 ENHRY, CDR2 SYGVKD. Germline trimming cut 3 bases from V and 4 bases from J; bases unmatched to any gene: 3. There are 15 residues in the CDR3. The CDR3 loop is CAISEPTSGADTQYF. The CDR3 region has the DNA TGTGCCATCAGTGAACCGACTAGCGGGGCAGATACGCAGTATTTT.

The chain joins TRBV6-5 to TRBJ1-1, with TRBD1 as a possible D gene (6 bases). V lost 2 bases and J 1 base, leaving 11 bases between the germline ends. Germline-derived CDR1 and CDR2 are MNHEY and SVGAGI. The CDR3 is made up of 15 amino acids. DNA for the CDR3: TGTGCCAGCAGTTACGCTAGGACAGAGAACACTGAAGCTTTCTTT. Its translation is CASSYARTENTEAFF.

CDR3 sequence: CATSDLWGQGMTNEKLFF. DNA for the CDR3: TGTGCCACCAGTGATTTGTGGGGACAGGGGATGACTAATGAAAAACTGTTTTTT. V gene TRBV24-1 combines with J gene TRBJ1-4, with TRBD1 identical over 10 bases. V shed 0 bases and J 2 bases; nucleotides not matched to a gene: 5. The CDR3 is 18 residues long. Germline CDR1 KGHDR, CDR2 SFDVKD.

There are a few counts of this clone. V is TRBV30 and J is TRBJ1-5; 7 bases line up with TRBD1. V was clipped by 2 bases and J by 2 bases; unmatched bases: 9. Germline CDR1 GTSNPN, CDR2 SVGIG (reference sequence). This CDR3 has 16 amino acids. CDR3 in amino acids: CAWSKRGRVCNQPQHF. As DNA, the CDR3 is TGTGCCTGGAGTAAAAGGGGGCGCGTGTGCAATCAGCCCCAGCATTTT. The entire variable domain, with the rest obtained from reference TRBV30 and TRBJ1-5, is as follows: SQTIHQWPATLVQPVGSPLSLECTVEGTSNPNLYWYRQAAGRGLQLLFYSVGIGQISSEVPQNLSASRPQDRQFILSSKKLLLSDSGFYLCAWSKRGRVCNQPQHFGDGTRLSIL.

This sequence joins TRBV24-1 and TRBJ1-6, with D possibly matching TRBD1 (6 bases). Trimming removed 7 bases from V and 4 bases from J, with 19 bases in between. The CDR3 has 17 residues. Germline V CDR1 and CDR2: KGHDR, SFDVKD. CDR3 sequence (DNA): TGTGCCACCAGGGGGGTGGGGAAAAGGGGGTATAATTCACCCCTCCACTTT. This sequence encodes CATRGVGKRGYNSPLHF.

The chain uses TRBV14 and TRBJ1-4; D remains ambiguous. This CDR3 is 13 amino acids long. V was cut by 1 base and J by 8 bases, with 8 bases left in between. The germline V gene encodes CDR1 SGHDN and CDR2 FVKESK. In DNA form, the CDR3 reads TGTGCCAGCAGCCAAGTTCGGGGAGAAAAACTGTTTTTT. It codes for CASSQVRGEKLFF.

The chain employs TRBV7-3 and TRBJ1-1; 7 positions agree with TRBD1. V gave up 1 base and J gave up 1 base; unmatched junction bases: 6. CDR1 is SGHTA and CDR2 is FQGTGA in the germline V gene. This CDR3 comprises 16 residues. In nucleotides, the CDR3 is TGTGCCAGCAGCTTAATAAGGGGGCGTGGGAACACTGAAGCTTTCTTT. Protein product: CASSLIRGRGNTEAFF.

The chain carries TRBV5-1 and TRBJ1-3; no reliable D call. Germline values: CDR1 SGHRS, CDR2 YFSETQ. The V end was cut by 2 bases, the J end by 8 bases, with 11 bases between. The length of the CDR3 is 13 residues. In DNA form, the CDR3 reads TGCGCCAGCAGCTTTGGCGATCGGGACACCATATATTTT. Translated: CASSFGDRDTIYF.

The chain employs TRBV12-3 or TRBV12-4 and TRBJ1-2; D might be TRBD1 (6 bases). There are 12 residues in the CDR3. Trimming stripped 5 bases from V and 8 bases from J, with 12 bases between. CDR3 region: CASSPRGSGYTF. The CDR3 DNA is TGTGCCAGCAGTCCCAGGGGATCCGGCTACACCTTC.

This clone came up a few times. V usage is TRBV19 and J usage is TRBJ1-5; TRBD1 matches at 8 bases. CDR3 size: 15 residues. The germline CDR1 and CDR2 sequences are LNHDA and SQIVND (reference sequence). Trimming removed 0 bases from V and 9 bases from J; junction bases left unmatched: 7. The CDR3 is CASSIETGAIGPQHF. The CDR3, as DNA: TGTGCCAGTAGTATAGAGACAGGGGCTATAGGGCCCCAGCATTTT.

The chain uses TRBV7-3 and TRBJ2-5; 8 bases map to TRBD1. J lost 3 bases, V lost 1 base, and 4 bases had no gene match. Germline-derived CDR1 and CDR2 are SGHTA and FQGTGA. There are 15 residues in the CDR3. In DNA form, the CDR3 reads TGTGCCAGCAGCTTAAGGGCGGACAGGGAAGAGACCCAGTACTTC. It encodes CASSLRADREETQYF.